Shown below are 32 T cell receptor beta chains from a single sample sequenced in a study of T-cell memory formation after mild COVID-19. In TCRdb, the 5' RACE reads were re-called with MiXCR into one record per CDR3 protein. The sample carries a few hundred thousand distinct CDR3 sequences, less than 25% recorded once. Sequenced sample: PBMCs or a T cell subset sorted from them (not recorded which). The receptor set was obtained from an adult woman who had mild COVID-19 (a few samples of this study predate the infection). Cell type and time point are not known.

This rearrangement joins TRBV4-3 to TRBJ1-2, with 12 bases lining up with TRBD1. The CDR3 totals 16 residues. Unmatched junction bases numbered 8, after V lost 1 base and J lost 8 bases. CDR1 is LGHNA and CDR2 is YSLEER in the germline V gene. DNA for the CDR3: TGCGCCAGCAGCCAAGTTGGGGGACAGGGGGCGCAGGGCTACACCTTC. Its protein is CASSQVGGQGAQGYTF.

This clonotype occurred a few times. The V call is TRBV6-5, the J call TRBJ2-3, with TRBD2 matching 11 bases. Germline V lookup: CDR1 MNHEY, CDR2 SVGAGI. This CDR3 is 17 amino acids long. The trim removed 2 bases at V and 6 bases at J, leaving 10 bases unmatched. CDR3 bases: TGTGCCAGCAGTTACAGCCGGCCTAGCGGGGGGATGGATACGCAGTATTTT. Its translation is CASSYSRPSGGMDTQYF.

This chain connects TRBV20-1 to TRBJ2-1; TRBD2 agrees at 9 bases. The CDR3 totals 14 residues. The V gene end was trimmed by 4 bases and the J gene end by 6 bases; junction bases not matched to a gene: 7. CDR1 and CDR2 from the germline V gene are DFQATT and SNEGSKA (reference sequence). The DNA of the CDR3 is TGCAGTGCTATAGCGGGAGCGATAGGCAATGAGCAGTTCTTC. As protein: CSAIAGAIGNEQFF.

The chain has TRBV30 and TRBJ2-5; D not resolved. Trimming shortened V by 1 base and J by 0 bases, and 12 bases separated the two germline ends. CDR1 is GTSNPN and CDR2 is SVGIG in the germline V gene (reference sequence). This CDR3 region has 15 residues. CDR3 nucleotide sequence: TGTGCCTGGAGTGAATTTAAAAAGTACCAAGAGACCCAGTACTTC. Translation: CAWSEFKKYQETQYF.

This clonotype was seen only a few times. This chain joins TRBV29-1 and TRBJ2-7; no reliable D call. The length of the CDR3 is 12 residues. V was clipped by 4 bases and J by 1 base, with 8 bases between them. The V gene's germline CDR1 is SQVTM and CDR2 ANQGSEA. The CDR3 nucleotides read TGCAGCGTTGTGACACCTTCCTACGAGCAGTACTTC. This encodes CSVVTPSYEQYF.

V and J are TRBV25-1 and TRBJ2-2; a weak D match, TRBD2 (6 bases). In germline, CDR1 is MGHDK, CDR2 SYGVNS. The V end lost 8 bases, the J end lost 6 bases, and 10 bases lay between the germline ends. This CDR3 is built from 12 residues. The CDR3 loop reads CASRAGSGELFF. CDR3 coding DNA: TGTGCCAGCCGCGCGGGATCCGGGGAGCTGTTTTTT.

This chain uses TRBV10-3 with TRBJ1-1; D gene ambiguous. Trimming removed 2 bases from V and 1 base from J, with 8 bases in between. The CDR3 has 14 residues. From germline, CDR1 is ENHRY and CDR2 SYGVKD. CDR3 sequence reads: CAISEGQANTEAFF. CDR3 sequence (DNA): TGTGCCATCAGTGAGGGTCAAGCGAACACTGAAGCTTTCTTT.

This clonotype occurred a few times. V is TRBV6-2 or TRBV6-3 and J is TRBJ2-7; D may be TRBD2 (6 bases). V lost 7 bases, J lost 3 bases, and 19 bases lay in between. Per the germline V gene, CDR1 is MNHEY and CDR2 is SVGEGT. The CDR3 is made up of 15 amino acids. CDR3 sequence (DNA): TGTGCCAGCATGGGAGGTTTCAACCTCTACTACGAGCAGTACTTC. Residues: CASMGGFNLYYEQYF.

This chain uses TRBV20-1 with TRBJ1-6; D call uncertain. Germline-derived CDR1 and CDR2 are DFQATT and SNEGSKA (reference sequence). Trimming took off 7 bases at V and 2 bases at J, with 15 bases between the two ends. CDR3 size: 15 residues. The CDR3 nucleotides read TGCAGTGGGAGAAGACCGGATACCTATAATTCACCCCTCCACTTT. Protein sequence: CSGRRPDTYNSPLHF.

This clonotype was seen at least ten times. V is TRBV7-9 and J is TRBJ2-2; no reliable D call. V lost 0 bases, J lost 3 bases, and 5 bases lay in between. Germline-derived CDR1 and CDR2 are SEHNR and FQNEAQ (reference sequence). The CDR3 runs to 14 residues. CDR3 region: CASSLAAYTGELFF. The CDR3 bases are TGTGCCAGCAGCTTAGCAGCATACACCGGGGAGCTGTTTTTT.

The chain carries TRBV6-1 and TRBJ1-2, with a tentative D call TRBD1 (5 bases). Germline assignment: CDR1 MNHNS and CDR2 SASEGT. Trimming removed 10 bases at V and 1 base at J, with 10 bases between. The CDR3 is made up of 12 amino acids. CDR3 protein: CATQQVNYGYTF. The CDR3 coding sequence is TGTGCCACCCAACAGGTTAACTATGGCTACACCTTC.

This clonotype was detected a few times. The chain is built from TRBV12-3 or TRBV12-4 and TRBJ1-2; 7 positions agree with TRBD1. The CDR3 has 15 residues. The V segment lost 3 bases and the J segment 3 bases; nucleotides outside the gene matches: 7. The CDR3 is CASSFEGGEYYGYTF. CDR3 DNA sequence: TGTGCCAGCAGTTTTGAAGGGGGCGAGTACTATGGCTACACCTTC.

This chain uses TRBV7-9 with TRBJ2-5; 7 nucleotides align to TRBD2. The V segment lost 6 bases and the J segment 7 bases; nucleotides outside the gene matches: 8. CDR3 length: 13 residues. The germline gives CDR1 SEHNR, CDR2 FQNEAQ (reference sequence). CDR3 bases: TGTGCCAGCAGAGATGGACTAGGTTTGACCCAGTACTTC. Its translation: CASRDGLGLTQYF.

The chain carries TRBV19 and TRBJ2-5; 10 bases align to TRBD1. This CDR3 spans 15 amino acids. Per the germline V gene, CDR1 is LNHDA and CDR2 is SQIVND (reference sequence). Trimming at V came to 3 bases and at J to 5 bases, leaving 6 bases not matched to a gene. The CDR3 nucleotides are TGTGCCAGTAGTATTGGGACAGGGGTCGCGGAGACCCAGTACTTC. Translated, it gives CASSIGTGVAETQYF.

The J gene is TRBJ2-1, the V gene TRBV24-1, with TRBD2 matching over 15 bases. The J segment lost 0 bases and the V segment lost 6 bases, leaving 8 bases of the junction unmatched. The CDR3 totals 19 residues. Per the germline V gene, CDR1 is KGHDR and CDR2 is SFDVKD. CDR3 in DNA: TGTGCCACCAGTCGGGGACTAGCGGGGGGCCCAAGCTCCTACAATGAGCAGTTCTTC. Encoded protein: CATSRGLAGGPSSYNEQFF.

This clonotype was detected only a few times. The rearrangement links TRBV7-9 to TRBJ2-2; possibly TRBD1 for D (5 bases). Germline loops: CDR1 SEHNR, CDR2 FQNEAQ (reference sequence). V was shortened by 3 bases and J by 4 bases, with 12 bases between the two germline ends. The CDR3 runs to 15 residues. CDR3 nucleotides: TGTGCCAGCAGCTTCCGGGCCGACAGCACCGGGGAGCTGTTTTTT. This codes for CASSFRADSTGELFF.

The chain couples TRBV19 to TRBJ2-5; 8 positions agree with TRBD2. Trimming removed 5 bases from V and 2 bases from J; junction bases left unmatched: 10. Per the germline V gene, CDR1 is LNHDA and CDR2 is SQIVND (reference sequence). There are 16 residues in the CDR3. CDR3 in amino acids: CASSWVAGGFQETQYF. In DNA, the CDR3 is TGTGCCAGTAGTTGGGTGGCGGGGGGCTTTCAAGAGACCCAGTACTTC.

This clonotype was observed a few times. This chain links TRBV3-1 with TRBJ1-1; D is uncertain. V shed 1 base and J shed 1 base, with 7 bases lying between them. The germline V gene encodes CDR1 LGHDT and CDR2 YNNKEL (reference sequence). The CDR3 contains 14 residues. This chain's CDR3 is CASSQGLSNTEAFF. In DNA, the CDR3 is TGTGCCAGCAGCCAAGGACTGTCGAACACTGAAGCTTTCTTT.

This clonotype was recorded many times. The chain combines TRBV2 with TRBJ2-3; D remains ambiguous. CDR3 length: 12 amino acids. Germline V lookup: CDR1 SNHLY, CDR2 FYNNEI. V was pared by 3 bases and J by 6 bases, with 7 bases between. CDR3 region: CASSDPRDTQYF. CDR3 nucleotides: TGTGCCAGCAGTGACCCCAGGGATACGCAGTATTTT.

The CDR3 spells CSARAQQGAGAEAFF. In DNA form, the CDR3 reads TGCAGTGCTAGAGCCCAACAGGGGGCGGGCGCTGAAGCTTTCTTT. The chain carries TRBV20-1 and TRBJ1-1; 9 nucleotides match TRBD1. V was clipped by 1 base and J by 6 bases; unmatched bases: 9. The CDR3 consists of 15 residues. Germline loops: CDR1 DFQATT, CDR2 SNEGSKA (reference sequence).

This chain connects TRBV25-1 to TRBJ2-7; TRBD1 or TRBD2 may be the D gene (5 bases each). The germline CDR1 and CDR2 sequences are MGHDK and SYGVNS. Trimming shortened V by 1 base and J by 6 bases, and 7 bases separated the two germline ends. The CDR3 is made up of 12 amino acids. The CDR3, as DNA: TGTGCCAGCAGTGAATCGAGGGGCGAGCAGTACTTC. Its protein product is CASSESRGEQYF.

This chain uses TRBV28 with TRBJ2-5; D is perhaps TRBD1 (6 bases). The CDR3 is 15 residues long. V lost 7 bases to trimming and J lost 3 bases, with 18 bases between them. Germline V gene sequence: CDR1 MDHEN, CDR2 SYDVKM. The CDR3 protein is CASTNIQGGEETQYF. The CDR3 DNA sequence: TGTGCCAGCACAAACATACAGGGTGGGGAAGAGACCCAGTACTTC.

This chain joins TRBV6-1 and TRBJ1-1; no firm D call. V lost 1 base and J lost 0, with 3 bases in between. The CDR3 length is 13 residues. Germline-derived CDR1 and CDR2 are MNHNS and SASEGT. This chain's CDR3 is CASSEGLNTEAFF. CDR3 in DNA: TGTGCCAGCAGTGAAGGTTTGAACACTGAAGCTTTCTTT.

The chain recombines TRBV7-2 with TRBJ1-5; TRBD1 is a possible D gene (5 bases). V lost 5 bases and J lost 0, with 11 bases in between. This CDR3 is 15 amino acids long. CDR1 is SGHTA, CDR2 FQGNSA, per germline. As DNA, the CDR3 is TGTGCCAGCAGCCTACAGGCTTCTAGCAATCAGCCCCAGCATTTT. Residues: CASSLQASSNQPQHF.

There are a few counts of this clonotype. V is TRBV19 and J is TRBJ2-1, with 14 nucleotides matching TRBD2. Trimming at V came to 6 bases and at J to 4 bases, leaving 8 bases not matched to a gene. The CDR3 has 17 residues. Germline V gene sequence: CDR1 LNHDA, CDR2 SQIVND (reference sequence). The CDR3 nucleotides read TGTGCCAGTAGCAAGACTAGCGGGAGGGCCTCTTACAATGAGCAGTTCTTC. Protein: CASSKTSGRASYNEQFF. The full variable domain, completed using reference TRBV19 and TRBJ2-1, is DGGITQSPKYLFRKEGQNVTLSCEQNLNHDAMYWYRQDPGQGLRLIYYSQIVNDFQKGDIAEGYSVSREKKESFPLTVTSAQKNPTAFYLCASSKTSGRASYNEQFFGPGTRLTVL.

This clonotype was recorded a few times. This sequence joins TRBV7-3 and TRBJ2-2; 7 bases are shared with TRBD1. The junction had 3 bases not matched to a gene; V was cut back by 1 base and J by 4 bases. Germline V gives CDR1 SGHTA, CDR2 FQGTGA. This CDR3 is 15 amino acids long. Here the CDR3 reads CASSLNRGSTGELFF. CDR3 nucleotide sequence: TGTGCCAGCAGCTTAAACAGGGGAAGCACCGGGGAGCTGTTTTTT.

In this sample, this clonotype turned up a few times. The chain employs TRBV11-2 and TRBJ1-6; D is ambiguous. Germline CDR1 and CDR2: SGHAT and FQNNGV. The CDR3 has 11 amino acids. Between the trimmed V and J ends, which lost 8 bases and 9 bases, there was a span of 8 bases. This chain's CDR3 is CASGSSSPLHF. The CDR3 DNA reads TGTGCCAGCGGGTCTAGTTCACCCCTCCACTTT.

This clonotype was counted between two and nine times. The chain uses TRBV18 and TRBJ2-7; 9 bases fit TRBD1. Germline-derived CDR1 and CDR2 are KGHSH and LQKENI. The ends lost 3 bases at V and 1 base at J; junction bases unmatched: 7. The CDR3 runs to 16 residues. CDR3 in DNA: TGTGCCAGCTCACCTTACCGGGACAGGGTTTCCTACGAGCAGTACTTC. Its protein is CASSPYRDRVSYEQYF.

This clonotype was observed a handful of times. The CDR3 DNA sequence: TGTGCCAGCTCAAGGGAGGTGGAAGGGGAGAAGTACTTC. Translating gives CASSREVEGEKYF. J is TRBJ2-7 and V is TRBV18; D might be TRBD2 (6 bases). CDR1 KGHSH and CDR2 LQKENI come from the germline V gene. The CDR3 has 13 amino acids. With 5 bases removed from V and 11 bases from J, the gap between germline ends came to 19 bases. The whole variable domain, remainder taken from reference TRBV18 and TRBJ2-7, is NAGVMQNPRHLVRRRGQEARLRCSPMKGHSHVYWYRQLPEEGLKFMVYLQKENIIDESGMPKERFSAEFPKEGPSILRIQQVVRGDSAAYFCASSREVEGEKYFGPGTRLTVT.

This chain joins TRBV6-2 or TRBV6-3 and TRBJ1-1; D perhaps matches TRBD1 (5 bases). V dropped 0 bases and J dropped 7 bases, with 6 bases sitting between them. Looked up from germline, CDR1 is MNHEY and CDR2 is SVGEGT. This CDR3 contains 12 residues. Here the CDR3 DNA reads TGTGCCAGCAGTTACTCGACAGATGAAGCTTTCTTT. Protein: CASSYSTDEAFF.

At least ten counts were recorded for this clonotype. The rearrangement joins TRBV5-1 to TRBJ1-5, with 10 positions matching TRBD1. Germline lookup yields CDR1 SGHRS and CDR2 YFSETQ. V lost 4 bases and J lost 7; bases outside the gene matches: 5. CDR3 size: 14 residues. This chain's CDR3 is CASSATGGGQPQHF. The CDR3 region has the DNA TGCGCCAGCAGCGCGACAGGGGGCGGCCAGCCCCAGCATTTT.

V is TRBV12-3 or TRBV12-4 and J is TRBJ1-1; a possible D gene is TRBD1 (5 bases). This CDR3 spans 13 amino acids. V gave up 6 bases and J gave up 5 bases, with 13 bases separating them. CDR3 residues: CASREGGETEAFF. CDR3 nucleotide sequence: TGTGCCAGCAGGGAGGGAGGGGAGACTGAAGCTTTCTTT.